These T cell receptor beta chains were read from a single sample in a study of shared T cell receptors in the human thymus. The repertoire was sequenced with immunoSEQ multiplex PCR; TCRdb's copy has only in-frame clones and lacks some. Among approximately 730,000 clones listed, around 85% were seen once. The sample also formed part of further work on human thymus T cells.

The sequenced material came from thymocytes. The receptors were sampled from a girl under three years old with a congenital heart defect. Each CDR3 is given without its conserved first and last residue. Rows may omit the clone size; those that give it use once, few, many or a size class.

>TRBV5-5|-
ASSLKQGLDEQY
>TRBV4-1|-
ASSHTYDRGTEAF
>TRBV6-1|-
ASSERGLAGGPETQY
>TRBV5-4|few
ASSLTPGQGKGDSGNTIY
>TRBV5-1|-
ASSLVGTLNPNSPLH
>TRBV11-2|-
ASSPGIGWGTEAF
>TRBV6-1|-
ASSETIFYDSAGAF
>TRBV27|-
ASSYARGNEKLF
>TRBV5-1|-
ASRQWGGSGPQETQY
>TRBV10-3|-
AITEEGAWGYGYT
>TRBV28|-
ASSFTQQTGEEQY
>TRBV7-3|-
ASSRGPRGSYNEQF
>TRBV28|-
ASSFKFGGLITEAF
>TRBV23-1|-
ASSQSGGRDTEAF
>TRBV19|-
ASSIGLQGSPSGANVLT
>TRBV5-1|once
ASSYGREAF
>TRBV15|-
ATSISMEKGSNQPQH
>TRBV27|-
ASTRGSGELF
>TRBV4-3|-
ASSQETGAGDYGYT
>TRBV9|-
ASSVEFVPGDHYGYT
>TRBV6-1|-
ASSHAPGDQPQH
>TRBV4-1|few
ASSHRHRDNEQF
>TRBV9|few
ASSVGGDRTNTEAF
>TRBV6-5|-
ASSATGAGGYT
>TRBV30|-
AWRTFGDRAGANVLT
>TRBV5-8|-
ASSSTRQGGTGELF
>TRBV7-8|-
ASSSSTGYADTQY
>TRBV4-3|-
ASSYRDREDLGSEEKLF
>TRBV4-2|-
ASSQETSPQETQY
>TRBV25-1|-
ASSESWNTGELF
>TRBV4-3|-
ASSQVRHGETQY
>TRBV6-1|-
ASTNRYQETQY
>TRBV5-5|few
ASSFSAWTGDWNQPQH
>TRBV11-2|-
AYPGQSYGYT
>TRBV2|-
ASRVKGGIGNQPQH
>TRBV30|-
AWSVPMRDRTSTDTQY
>TRBV5-4|-
ASSHGQDTDTQY